These T cell receptor beta chains were read from a single sample in a study of T-cell reconstitution after alpha-beta-depleted transplantation in children. TCRdb fed the PCR reads into MiXCR, producing one record per CDR3 protein. The sample has some 640,000 distinct CDR3 sequences, roughly 15% seen once. The sequencing used PBMCs from the stem cell graft donor, collected from the stem cell graft. These receptors originate from a human donor who donated a stem cell graft to a child with acute myeloid leukemia. The CDR3 runs from the conserved cysteine through the conserved F or W. Each record gives: V gene, clone size, D gene, J gene, CDR3 protein, CDR3 DNA. A D gene is named only where the DNA matches it firmly. Clone sizes are given selectively: once, few, many, or a class where the clone is expanded.

>TRBV20-1|many|-|TRBJ1-5
CSARGGKGHQPQHF
TGCAGTGCTAGGGGAGGAAAGGGCCATCAGCCCCAGCATTTT
>TRBV10-3|-|-|TRBJ2-2
CAIRGGQVLTGELFF
TGTGCCATCAGGGGAGGTCAGGTCCTCACCGGGGAGCTGTTTTTT
>TRBV6-1|many|-|TRBJ2-6
CASRGLLSYSGANVLTF
TGTGCCAGCAGGGGACTCCTCTCTTACTCTGGGGCCAACGTCCTGACTTTC
>TRBV12-3/TRBV12-4|few|TRBD1|TRBJ2-5
CASRTGFGETQYF
TGTGCCAGCAGGACAGGGTTTGGAGAGACCCAGTACTTC
>TRBV20-1|-|TRBD1|TRBJ1-1
CSARSDRGDTEAFF
TGCAGTGCTAGATCGGACAGGGGGGACACTGAAGCTTTCTTT
>TRBV5-1|-|TRBD1|TRBJ1-5
CASSENRGDQPQHF
TGCGCCAGCAGCGAAAACAGGGGTGACCAGCCCCAGCATTTT
>TRBV4-2|many|-|TRBJ2-2
CASSQTTIANTGELFF
TGTGCCAGCAGCCAAACGACAATTGCGAACACCGGGGAGCTGTTTTTT
>TRBV6-5|many|TRBD2|TRBJ2-1
CASSPGLAGGYNEQFF
TGTGCCAGCAGCCCGGGACTAGCGGGGGGGTACAATGAGCAGTTCTTC
>TRBV28|-|-|TRBJ1-5
CASSLPGTQSGPQHF
TGTGCCAGCAGTTTACCGGGGACCCAGAGTGGGCCCCAGCATTTT
>TRBV11-2|few|-|TRBJ2-5
CASSPLGQPQETQYF
TGTGCCAGCAGCCCGCTTGGACAGCCTCAAGAGACCCAGTACTTC
>TRBV5-1|-|TRBD1|TRBJ1-4
CASRSTGEGSTNEKLFF
TGCGCCAGCAGGTCTACAGGGGAAGGATCAACTAATGAAAAACTGTTTTTT
>TRBV7-2|few|TRBD1|TRBJ1-1
CASSYYRGPVSEAFF
TGTGCCAGCAGCTATTACAGGGGGCCAGTCTCTGAAGCTTTCTTT
>TRBV29-1|many|-|TRBJ2-5
CSVIQGGETQYF
TGCAGCGTTATACAGGGAGGTGAGACCCAGTACTTC
>TRBV28|many|-|TRBJ1-2
CASSSTGYTF
TGTGCCAGCAGTTCCACCGGCTACACCTTC
>TRBV7-9|-|-|TRBJ2-5
CASSSIKIGQLQETQYF
TGTGCCAGCAGCTCCATCAAGATCGGACAGCTTCAAGAGACCCAGTACTTC
>TRBV5-1|-|-|TRBJ1-4
CASSFRRKGSNNEKLFF
TGCGCCAGCAGCTTCCGGAGGAAAGGGTCGAATAATGAAAAACTGTTTTTT
>TRBV29-1|many|TRBD1|TRBJ2-5
CSVTTGPETQYF
TGCAGCGTCACGACAGGGCCAGAGACCCAGTACTTC
>TRBV5-1|-|TRBD1|TRBJ2-7
CASSWSSGQSYEQYF
TGCGCCAGCAGCTGGAGCTCGGGACAGAGCTACGAGCAGTACTTC